This paragraph reports one T cell receptor beta chain. Per germline, CDR1 SGDLS and CDR2 YYNGEE. The CDR3 runs to 15 residues. V dropped 0 bases and J dropped 3 bases, with 10 bases sitting between them. Clones were read by immunoSEQ multiplex PCR, and TCRdb kept only the in-frame ones, dropping some. This table holds hundreds of thousands of clones, approximately 92% found once. This record belongs to a study of blood T cell repertoires in COVID-19. This clonotype was obtained from a man aged 25-40 years who had recovered from COVID-19. The rearrangement joins TRBV9 to TRBJ2-1; a weak D match, TRBD2 (6 bases). Sequenced material: PBMCs or T cells enriched from blood (not recorded which). In DNA form, the CDR3 reads TGTGCCAGCAGCGTAGCTCCGGGAGACTACAATGAGCAGTTCTTC. Protein sequence: CASSVAPGDYNEQFF.